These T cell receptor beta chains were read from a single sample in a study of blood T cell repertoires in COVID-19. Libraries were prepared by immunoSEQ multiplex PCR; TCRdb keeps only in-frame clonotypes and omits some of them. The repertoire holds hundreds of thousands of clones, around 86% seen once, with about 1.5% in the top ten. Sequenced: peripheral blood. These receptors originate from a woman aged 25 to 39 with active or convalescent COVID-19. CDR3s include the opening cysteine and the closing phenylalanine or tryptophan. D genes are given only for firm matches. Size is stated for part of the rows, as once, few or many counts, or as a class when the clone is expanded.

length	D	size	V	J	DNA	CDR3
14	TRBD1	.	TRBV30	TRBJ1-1	TGTGCCTGGAGTGCGACAGGGGGCTTCACTGAAGCTTTCTTT	CAWSATGGFTEAFF
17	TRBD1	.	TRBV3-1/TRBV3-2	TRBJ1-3	TGTGCCAGCAGCCAATCCGCAGGGGGCAATTCTGGAAACACCATATATTTT	CASSQSAGGNSGNTIYF
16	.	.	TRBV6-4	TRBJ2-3	TGTGCCAGCAGTGACTCTTCAACAGGTTACACAGATACGCAGTATTTT	CASSDSSTGYTDTQYF
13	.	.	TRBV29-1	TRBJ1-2	TGCAGCGTTGGCACTCTGCCTAACTATGGCTACACCTTC	CSVGTLPNYGYTF
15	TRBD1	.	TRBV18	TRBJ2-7	TGTGCCAGCTCACTGGGACAGGGGATTCCCTACGAGCAGTACTTC	CASSLGQGIPYEQYF
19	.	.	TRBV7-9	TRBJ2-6	TGTGCCAGCAGCCTCACGATGCGACTAACCAACTCTGGGGCCAACGTCCTGACTTTC	CASSLTMRLTNSGANVLTF
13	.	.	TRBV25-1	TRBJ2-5	TGTGCCAGCAGCCTTCGAGGTAGTGAGACCCAGTACTTC	CASSLRGSETQYF
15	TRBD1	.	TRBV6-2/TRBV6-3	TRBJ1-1	TGTGCCAGCAGTTACTCTCCGGGACAGGGAACTGAAGCTTTCTTT	CASSYSPGQGTEAFF
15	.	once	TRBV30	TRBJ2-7	TGTGCCTGGAGTGTACAAGGGGGGGTCCCCTACGAGCAGTACTTC	CAWSVQGGVPYEQYF
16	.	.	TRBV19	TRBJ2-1	TGTGCCAGTACCACAAAGGGGGTTTGGTCCTACAATGAGCAGTTCTTC	CASTTKGVWSYNEQFF
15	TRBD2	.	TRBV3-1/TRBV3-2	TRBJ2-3	TGTGCCAGCAAAGATCTAGCGGGGAGCACAGATACGCAGTATTTT	CASKDLAGSTDTQYF
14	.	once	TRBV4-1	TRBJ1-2	TGCGCCAGCAGCAACGCCGCACAGGCTGCCGGCTACACCTTC	CASSNAAQAAGYTF
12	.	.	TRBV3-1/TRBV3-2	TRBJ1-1	TGTGCCAGCAGCCACGCCACAGGGCAAGCTTTCTTT	CASSHATGQAFF
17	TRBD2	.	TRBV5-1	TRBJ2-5	TGCGCCAGCAGCTTGGGGACTAGCGGGCCGAGGAGGGAGACCCAGTACTTC	CASSLGTSGPRRETQYF
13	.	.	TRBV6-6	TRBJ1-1	TGTGCCAGCAGTTACGAGGTTTATGGTGAAGCTTTCTTT	CASSYEVYGEAFF
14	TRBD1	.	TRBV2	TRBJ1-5	TGTGCCAGCAGTGTCGGACAGGGGTGGCAGCCCCAGCATTTT	CASSVGQGWQPQHF